This T cell receptor (beta chain) was retrieved from a study of T cells in tuberculosis. Study-level findings and limits: T cells binding CD1B-GMM tetramer weakly possibly escaped the sort.

Profiled with immunoSEQ multiplex PCR; TCRdb holds only in-frame clones, not every one. The sample lists more than 70,000 clones; approximately 90% were seen once. After thawing and overnight rest, PBMC were stained with GMM-loaded CD1B tetramer, viability dye and anti-CD3 for sorting. The CD1B tetramers carried C32 glucose monomycolate purified from Rhodococcus equi. From germline, CDR1 is SGHRS and CDR2 YFSETQ. This CDR3 is built from 15 residues. V shed 4 bases and J 4 bases; nucleotides not matched to a gene: 5. This clonotype originated in an adult woman with latent tuberculosis. V usage is TRBV5-1 and J usage is TRBJ2-3; TRBD2 agrees at 11 bases. Specimen: CD1b-GMM tetramer-negative cells sorted from PBMCs. The CDR3 here is CASSPGLAGADTQYF. The DNA for the CDR3 is TGCGCCAGCAGCCCCGGACTAGCGGGTGCAGATACGCAGTATTTT.